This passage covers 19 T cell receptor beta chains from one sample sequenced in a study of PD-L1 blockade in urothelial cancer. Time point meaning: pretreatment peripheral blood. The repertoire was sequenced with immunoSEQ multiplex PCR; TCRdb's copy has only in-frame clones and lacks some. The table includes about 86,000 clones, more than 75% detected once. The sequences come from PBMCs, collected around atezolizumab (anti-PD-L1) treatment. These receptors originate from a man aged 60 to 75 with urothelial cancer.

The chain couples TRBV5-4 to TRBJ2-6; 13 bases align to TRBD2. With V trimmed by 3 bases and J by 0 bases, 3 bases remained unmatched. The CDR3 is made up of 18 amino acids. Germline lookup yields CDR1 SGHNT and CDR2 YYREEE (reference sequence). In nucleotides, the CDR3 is TGTGCCAGCAGCTCCAGACTAGCGGGGGGCTCTGGGGCCAACGTCCTGACTTTC. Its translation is CASSSRLAGGSGANVLTF.

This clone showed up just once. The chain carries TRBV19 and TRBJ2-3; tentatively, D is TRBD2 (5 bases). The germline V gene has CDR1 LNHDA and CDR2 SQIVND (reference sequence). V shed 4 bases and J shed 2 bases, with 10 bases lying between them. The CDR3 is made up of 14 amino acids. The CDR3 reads CASSTPRVTDTQYF. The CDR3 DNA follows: TGTGCCAGTAGTACCCCGAGGGTCACAGATACGCAGTATTTT.

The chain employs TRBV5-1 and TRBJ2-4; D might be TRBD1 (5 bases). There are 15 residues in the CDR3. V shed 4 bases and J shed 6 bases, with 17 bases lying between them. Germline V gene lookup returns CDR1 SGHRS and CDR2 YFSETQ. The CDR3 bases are TGCGCCAGCAGCGCAACCCAGGGAAATATAAACATTCAGTACTTC. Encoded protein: CASSATQGNINIQYF.

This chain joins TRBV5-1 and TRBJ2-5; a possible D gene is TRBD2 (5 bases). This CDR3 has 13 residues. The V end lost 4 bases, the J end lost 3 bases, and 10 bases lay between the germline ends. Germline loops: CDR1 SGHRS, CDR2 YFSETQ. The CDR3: CASSTDWEETQYF. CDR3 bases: TGCGCCAGCAGCACGGACTGGGAAGAGACCCAGTACTTC.

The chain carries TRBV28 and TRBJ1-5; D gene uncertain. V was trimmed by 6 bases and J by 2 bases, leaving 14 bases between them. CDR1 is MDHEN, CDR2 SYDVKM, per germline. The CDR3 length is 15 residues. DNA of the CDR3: TGTGCCAGCAGACCCCGGTCCGGTCGCAATCAGCCCCAGCATTTT. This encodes CASRPRSGRNQPQHF. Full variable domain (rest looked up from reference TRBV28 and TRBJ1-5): DVKVTQSSRYLVKRTGEKVFLECVQDMDHENMFWYRQDPGLGLRLIYFSYDVKMKEKGDIPEGYSVSREKKERFSLILESASTNQTSMYLCASRPRSGRNQPQHFGDGTRLSIL.

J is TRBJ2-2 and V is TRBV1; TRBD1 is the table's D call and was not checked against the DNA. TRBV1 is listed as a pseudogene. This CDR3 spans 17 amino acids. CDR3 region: CTSSQQPGQANTGELFF. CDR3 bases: TGCACCAGCAGCCAGCAACCGGGACAGGCAAACACCGGGGAGCTGTTTTTT.

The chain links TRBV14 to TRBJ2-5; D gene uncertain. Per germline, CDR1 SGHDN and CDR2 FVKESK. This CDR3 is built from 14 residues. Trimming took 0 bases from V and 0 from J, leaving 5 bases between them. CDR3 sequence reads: CASSQDTDQETQYF. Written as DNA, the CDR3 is TGTGCCAGCAGCCAAGACACAGACCAAGAGACCCAGTACTTC.

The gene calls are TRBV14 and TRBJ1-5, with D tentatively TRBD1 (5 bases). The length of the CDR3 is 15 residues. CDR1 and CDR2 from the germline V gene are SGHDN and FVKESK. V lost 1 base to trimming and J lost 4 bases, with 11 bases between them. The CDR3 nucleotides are TGTGCCAGCAGCCAAGGTTCAGGGCGGAATCAGCCCCAGCATTTT. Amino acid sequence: CASSQGSGRNQPQHF.

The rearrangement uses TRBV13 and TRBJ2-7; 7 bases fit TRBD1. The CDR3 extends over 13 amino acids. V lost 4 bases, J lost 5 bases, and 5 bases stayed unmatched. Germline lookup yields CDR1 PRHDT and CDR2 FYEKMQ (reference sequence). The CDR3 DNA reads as TGTGCCAGCAGCTGGCAGGGGGTCAACGAGCAGTACTTC. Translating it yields CASSWQGVNEQYF.

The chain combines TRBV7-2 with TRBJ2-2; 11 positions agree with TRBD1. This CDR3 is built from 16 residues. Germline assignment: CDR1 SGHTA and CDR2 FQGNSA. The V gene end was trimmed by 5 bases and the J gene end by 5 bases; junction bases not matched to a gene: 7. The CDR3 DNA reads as TGTGCCAGCAGCACGACCGGGACAGGGGGAACCGGGGAGCTGTTTTTT. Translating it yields CASSTTGTGGTGELFF.

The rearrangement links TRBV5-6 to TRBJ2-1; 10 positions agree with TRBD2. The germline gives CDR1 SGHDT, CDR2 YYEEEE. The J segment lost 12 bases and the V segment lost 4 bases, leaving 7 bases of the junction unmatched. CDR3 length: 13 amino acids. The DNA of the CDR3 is TGTGCCAGCAGCCAAGGACTAGCGGCCTTGCAGTTCTTC. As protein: CASSQGLAALQFF. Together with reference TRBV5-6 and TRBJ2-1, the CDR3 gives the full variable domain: DAGVTQSPTHLIKTRGQQVTLRCSPKSGHDTVSWYQQALGQGPQFIFQYYEEEERQRGNFPDRFSGHQFPNYSSELNVNALLLGDSALYLCASSQGLAALQFFGPGTRLTVL.

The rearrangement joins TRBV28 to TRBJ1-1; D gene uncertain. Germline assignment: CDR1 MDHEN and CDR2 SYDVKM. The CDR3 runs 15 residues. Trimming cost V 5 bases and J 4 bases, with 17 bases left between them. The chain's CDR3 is CASSVTQTGITEAFF. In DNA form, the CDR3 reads TGTGCCAGCAGTGTTACTCAAACTGGTATCACTGAAGCTTTCTTT.

The CDR3 DNA reads as TGTGCCAGCACCACGGGGGGGCAGGGCCAAGAGACCCAGTACTTC. Its translation is CASTTGGQGQETQYF. The rearrangement joins TRBV28 to TRBJ2-5; 8 bases align to TRBD2. V was pared by 7 bases and J by 1 base, with 8 bases of the junction left unmatched. The CDR3 sequence is 15 residues long. Germline V CDR1 and CDR2: MDHEN, SYDVKM.

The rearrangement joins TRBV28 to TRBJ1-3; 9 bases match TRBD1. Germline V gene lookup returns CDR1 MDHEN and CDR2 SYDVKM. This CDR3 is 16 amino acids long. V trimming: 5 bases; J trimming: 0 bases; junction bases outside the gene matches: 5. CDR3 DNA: TGTGCCAGCAGTGTGGGACAGGGAGACTCTGGAAACACCATATATTTT. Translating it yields CASSVGQGDSGNTIYF.

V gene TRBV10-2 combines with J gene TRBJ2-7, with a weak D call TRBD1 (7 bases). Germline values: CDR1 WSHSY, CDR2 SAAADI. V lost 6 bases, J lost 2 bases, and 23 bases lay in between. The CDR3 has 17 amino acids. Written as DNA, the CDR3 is TGCGCCAGCAGGGTAGGAGGGACCCGGGACAGACCCTACGAGCAGTACTTC. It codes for CASRVGGTRDRPYEQYF.

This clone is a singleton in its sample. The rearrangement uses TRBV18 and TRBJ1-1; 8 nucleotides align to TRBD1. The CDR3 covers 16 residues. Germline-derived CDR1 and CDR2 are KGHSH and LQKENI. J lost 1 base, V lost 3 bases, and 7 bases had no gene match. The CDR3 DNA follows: TGTGCCAGCTCACCCAGGACAGGGCCGAAGAACACTGAAGCTTTCTTT. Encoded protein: CASSPRTGPKNTEAFF.

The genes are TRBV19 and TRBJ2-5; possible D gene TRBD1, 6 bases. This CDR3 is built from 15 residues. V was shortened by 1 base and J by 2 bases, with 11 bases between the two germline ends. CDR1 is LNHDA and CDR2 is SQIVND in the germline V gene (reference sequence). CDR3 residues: CASSIAGTSQETQYF. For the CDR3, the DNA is TGTGCCAGTAGTATAGCTGGGACATCACAAGAGACCCAGTACTTC.

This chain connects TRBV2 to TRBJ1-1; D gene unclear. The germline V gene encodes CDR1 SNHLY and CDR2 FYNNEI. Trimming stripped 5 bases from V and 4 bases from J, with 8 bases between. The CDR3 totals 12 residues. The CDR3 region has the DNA TGTGCCAGCAGTTTGGACTCCACTGAAGCTTTCTTT. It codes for CASSLDSTEAFF. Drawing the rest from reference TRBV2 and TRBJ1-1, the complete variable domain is EPEVTQTPSHQVTQMGQEVILRCVPISNHLYFYWYRQILGQKVEFLVSFYNNEISEKSEIFDDQFSVERPDGSNFTLKIRSTKLEDSAMYFCASSLDSTEAFFGQGTRLTVV.

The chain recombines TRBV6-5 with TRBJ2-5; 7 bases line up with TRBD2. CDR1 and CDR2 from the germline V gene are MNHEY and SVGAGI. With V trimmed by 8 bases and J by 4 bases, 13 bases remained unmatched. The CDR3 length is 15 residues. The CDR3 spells CASHPSGLRGETQYF. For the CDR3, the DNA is TGTGCCAGCCATCCTAGCGGATTAAGGGGAGAGACCCAGTACTTC.